This T cell receptor (beta chain) was obtained from a study of blood T cell repertoires in COVID-19. About the research overall: Acute and convalescent COVID-19 specimens originated in the United States, Italy and Spain. PBMCs, B-cell-depleted T cells, or T cells provided the cDNA or gDNA that made up the material.

The germline V gene encodes CDR1 SGHVS and CDR2 FNYEAQ. The CDR3 runs to 14 residues. With V trimmed by 1 base and J by 3 bases, 3 bases remained unmatched. Sequencing used immunoSEQ multiplex PCR; TCRdb keeps in-frame clones, though not all of them. The repertoire has roughly 140,000 clones, around four fifths of them found once; the top ten carry 3%. The clonotype originates from a woman aged 40 to 55 with active or convalescent COVID-19. The chain employs TRBV7-6 and TRBJ2-7; 7 nucleotides match TRBD1. The specimen sequenced was peripheral blood. The CDR3 DNA sequence: TGTGCCAGCAGCTTAGGGGCAGGGGGCTACGAGCAGTACTTC. This translates into CASSLGAGGYEQYF.